Listed here is a single T cell receptor (beta chain). Its antigen is not identified. A minimum of 7 million PBMCs was isolated per sample. Total RNA extraction produced at least 5 micrograms (per sample) for the study. Combining a sample-barcoded 5' primer with a J-beta primer mix, a second PCR ran for roughly 7 to 12 cycles. Each cDNA molecule carried a tag from a template-switch adaptor that contained 12 random nucleotides. TCRdb reprocessed the 5' RACE reads via MiXCR and lists one record per CDR3 protein. The table records just over 800,000 distinct CDR3 sequences, about 62% of them present only once. The CDR3 has 14 residues. Germline V gene data show CDR1 as MGHDK and CDR2 as SYGVNS. Trimming stripped 3 bases from V and 4 bases from J, with 12 bases between. The data were obtained in a study of blood T cells in healthy people across ages. Study-wide points: One million T cells yielded diversity estimates that were considered underestimates.

The receptor comes from a man aged 25 to 40 in good health. Source material: blood. This rearrangement joins TRBV25-1 to TRBJ1-2; D is unclear. The DNA of the CDR3 is TGTGCCAGCAGTGACCTGGACCTCCCCTATGGCTACACCTTC. This encodes CASSDLDLPYGYTF.